Presented here are 27 T cell receptor beta chains from one specimen sequenced in a study of tissue T cells after allogeneic stem cell transplantation. Repertoires were generated with immunoSEQ multiplex PCR, while TCRdb's copy carries only in-frame clones and drops some. The sample lists 4,000 to 5,000 clones, around 63% occurring once. The sequenced sample was duodenal tissue, obtained at autopsy. All receptors derive from a female patient aged 18 to 49 with steroid-refractory graft-versus-host disease after an allogeneic stem cell transplant. Some T cells may trace back to the graft donor.

The chain links TRBV2 to TRBJ2-2; unclear D gene. This CDR3 has 14 amino acids. Germline CDR1 and CDR2: SNHLY and FYNNEI. The V and J ends lost 4 bases and 1 base respectively, with 7 bases between them. This CDR3 is CASSGIRNTGELFF. In DNA, the CDR3 is TGTGCCAGCAGTGGTATTAGGAACACCGGGGAGCTGTTTTTT.

The gene calls are TRBV6-5 and TRBJ1-2, with D possibly TRBD1 on 5 matching bases. From germline, CDR1 is MNHEY and CDR2 SVGAGI. Trimming stripped 2 bases from V and 2 bases from J, with 12 bases between. The CDR3 has 15 residues. The chain's CDR3 is CASSYKGVTNYGYTF. The CDR3 nucleotides read TGTGCCAGCAGTTACAAAGGGGTCACAAACTATGGCTACACCTTC.

The rearrangement joins TRBV6-5 to TRBJ1-3; D unclear. The CDR3 has 15 amino acids. V dropped 2 bases and J dropped 2 bases, with 10 bases sitting between them. Germline CDR1 is MNHEY and CDR2 is SVGAGI. Here the CDR3 DNA reads TGTGCCAGCAGTTACAGCGTTGGGCCTGGAAACACCATATATTTT. This sequence encodes CASSYSVGPGNTIYF.

This chain joins TRBV27 and TRBJ2-3, with D perhaps TRBD1 (5 bases). Trimming removed 2 bases from V and 0 bases from J, with 12 bases in between. In germline, CDR1 is MNHEY, CDR2 SMNVEV (reference sequence). This CDR3 is built from 16 residues. CDR3 protein: CASSLTLGASTDTQYF. CDR3 DNA sequence: TGTGCCAGCAGTTTAACCTTAGGGGCTAGCACAGATACGCAGTATTTT.

This chain joins TRBV5-5 and TRBJ2-4; weak D call: TRBD1 (5 bases). The length of the CDR3 is 12 residues. Germline CDR1 and CDR2: SGHKS and YYEKEE (reference sequence). Trimming took off 5 bases at V and 7 bases at J, with 10 bases between the two ends. The CDR3 nucleotides read TGTGCCAGCAGAAGGGGAAGTAACATTCAGTACTTC. Amino acid sequence: CASRRGSNIQYF. Full variable domain (remainder filled in from reference TRBV5-5 and TRBJ2-4): DAGVTQSPTHLIKTRGQQVTLRCSPISGHKSVSWYQQVLGQGPQFIFQYYEKEERGRGNFPDRFSARQFPNYSSELNVNALLLGDSALYLCASRRGSNIQYFGAGTRLSVL.

V is TRBV7-8 and J is TRBJ2-7; 7 bases are shared with TRBD1. V was clipped by 7 bases and J by 4 bases; unmatched bases: 16. Germline CDR1 reads SGHVS; CDR2 reads FQNEAQ. This CDR3 spans 16 amino acids. The CDR3 is CASNDRRRDRLYEQYF. CDR3 DNA: TGTGCCAGCAACGATCGCCGCCGGGACAGATTATACGAGCAGTACTTC.

V usage is TRBV27 and J usage is TRBJ2-1, with 10 bases that match TRBD2. Germline CDR1 MNHEY, CDR2 SMNVEV (reference sequence). The CDR3 consists of 15 residues. J was trimmed by 6 bases and V by 5 bases; bases with no gene match: 7. The DNA for the CDR3 is TGTGCCAGCAGTGAACTAGCGGGACGGGCCAATGAGCAGTTCTTC. The encoded protein is CASSELAGRANEQFF.

The chain is built from TRBV6-6 and TRBJ2-5; no clear D. This CDR3 is 12 amino acids long. V was cut by 5 bases and J by 7 bases, with 11 bases left in between. Germline CDR1 and CDR2: MNHNY and SVGAGI (reference sequence). The CDR3 loop reads CASSMRLATQYF. CDR3 nucleotide sequence: TGTGCCAGCAGTATGCGTTTGGCGACCCAGTACTTC.

With regard to this clone: The junction departs from germline at one end; a sequencing error may be responsible. The J gene is TRBJ1-2, the V gene TRBV6-6; D ambiguous. CDR1 MNHNY and CDR2 SVGAGI come from the germline V gene (reference sequence). CDR3 length: 13 amino acids. The CDR3 loop is CASGREVLYGYTF. The CDR3, as DNA: TGCGCCAGTGGGCGAGAGGTCCTCTATGGCTACACCTTC.

This chain links TRBV14 with TRBJ2-5; 8 nucleotides line up with TRBD1. V gave up 5 bases and J gave up 1 base; unmatched junction bases: 6. The CDR3 has 15 amino acids. Per the germline V gene, CDR1 is SGHDN and CDR2 is FVKESK. The chain's CDR3 is CASSRFQGAQETQYF. The CDR3 coding sequence is TGTGCCAGCAGCAGATTCCAGGGGGCCCAAGAGACCCAGTACTTC.

This sequence joins TRBV19 and TRBJ2-3; TRBD2 matches at 8 bases. The CDR3 has 15 amino acids. The junction had 10 bases not matched to a gene; V was cut back by 7 bases and J by 4 bases. Per germline, CDR1 LNHDA and CDR2 SQIVND (reference sequence). The CDR3 DNA reads TGTGCCAGTAAGAGAGCGGGAGACCCCCCAGATACGCAGTATTTT. Protein: CASKRAGDPPDTQYF.

V gene TRBV16 combines with J gene TRBJ2-7, with 7 bases lining up with TRBD1. The V and J ends lost 0 bases and 5 bases, in that order; junction bases with no gene match: 4. CDR3 size: 14 residues. Germline CDR1 is KGHSY and CDR2 is FQNENV. CDR3 region: CASSQSTGFNEQYF. The DNA of the CDR3 is TGTGCCAGCAGCCAATCGACAGGGTTTAACGAGCAGTACTTC. The variable domain in full, with the rest retrieved from reference TRBV16 and TRBJ2-7, is GEEVAQTPKHLVRGEGQKAKLYCAPIKGHSYVFWYQQVLKNEFKFLISFQNENVFDETGMPKERFSAKCLPNSPCSLEIQATKLEDSAVYFCASSQSTGFNEQYFGPGTRLTVT.

This chain uses TRBV29-1 with TRBJ2-7, with D possibly being TRBD1 (5 bases). V lost 7 bases to trimming and J lost 1 base, with 8 bases between them. The germline CDR1 and CDR2 sequences are SQVTM and ANQGSEA. The CDR3 length is 11 residues. For the CDR3, the DNA is TGCAGCGCCCGGACATCCTACGAGCAGTACTTC. The encoded protein is CSARTSYEQYF.

The gene calls are TRBV7-6 and TRBJ1-4; the D is unclear. The CDR3 runs 12 residues. CDR1 and CDR2 (germline): SGHVS, FNYEAQ. Trimming left V 1 base short and J 12 bases short, with 9 bases between. The CDR3 here is CASSLGRGELFF. The CDR3 nucleotides read TGTGCCAGCAGCTTAGGACGGGGAGAACTGTTTTTT.

The chain has TRBV6-5 and TRBJ2-5; the D is unclear. Trimming stripped 0 bases from V and 1 base from J, with 6 bases between. The CDR3 is 14 amino acids. Germline V gene lookup returns CDR1 MNHEY and CDR2 SVGAGI. The CDR3 nucleotides read TGTGCCAGCAGTTACTCGACCCTCCAAGAGACCCAGTACTTC. Amino acid sequence: CASSYSTLQETQYF.

V gene TRBV29-1 combines with J gene TRBJ2-7; 9 bases fit TRBD1. Germline CDR1 reads SQVTM; CDR2 reads ANQGSEA. The V and J ends lost 6 bases and 3 bases, in that order; junction bases with no gene match: 21. This CDR3 region has 18 residues. The CDR3 region is CSVADWDRVSPQFYEQYF. CDR3 in DNA: TGCAGCGTGGCAGACTGGGACAGGGTGAGTCCCCAATTCTACGAGCAGTACTTC.

The rearrangement joins TRBV5-1 to TRBJ2-1; 10 bases are a match to TRBD2. Germline V gene lookup returns CDR1 SGHRS and CDR2 YFSETQ. The trim removed 1 base at V and 0 bases at J, leaving 4 bases unmatched. The CDR3 loop spans 17 amino acids. DNA for the CDR3: TGCGCCAGCAGCTTGTACGGACTAGCGGTCTCCTACAATGAGCAGTTCTTC. Amino acids: CASSLYGLAVSYNEQFF.

This clone was found a few times. The chain links TRBV6-5 to TRBJ1-6; D may be TRBD1 (5 bases). CDR1 and CDR2 from the germline V gene are MNHEY and SVGAGI. The CDR3 has 14 amino acids. Trimming pared 4 bases from V and 8 bases from J, leaving 12 bases between. CDR3 loop: CASSLWGLDSPLHF. CDR3 bases: TGTGCCAGCAGTTTGTGGGGGTTGGATTCACCCCTCCACTTT.

The gene calls are TRBV28 and TRBJ2-4; 8 nucleotides line up with TRBD1. Germline V gene lookup returns CDR1 MDHEN and CDR2 SYDVKM. The CDR3 spans 18 residues. V dropped 2 bases and J dropped 4; count of bases not matched to a gene: 13. The CDR3 loop reads CASSLGVSWGTGKNIQYF. The CDR3 DNA sequence: TGTGCCAGCAGTTTAGGGGTTTCGTGGGGGACAGGAAAAAACATTCAGTACTTC.

As DNA, the CDR3 is TGTGCCAGCAGCCAAAATGAGCAGTTCTTC. Translated, it gives CASSQNEQFF. The V call is TRBV7-8, the J call TRBJ2-1, with D unresolved. CDR3 size: 10 residues. Germline-derived CDR1 and CDR2 are SGHVS and FQNEAQ. Trimming took 5 bases from V and 7 from J, leaving 3 bases between them.

The J gene is TRBJ2-5, the V gene TRBV6-5; 11 nucleotides align to TRBD1. J gave up 5 bases and V 5 bases, and 4 bases lay outside the gene matches. The germline V gene has CDR1 MNHEY and CDR2 SVGAGI. The CDR3 sequence is 14 residues long. CDR3 region: CASSRTGGRETQYF. CDR3 coding DNA: TGTGCCAGCAGTCGGACAGGGGGCCGTGAGACCCAGTACTTC.

The V and J genes are TRBV5-5 and TRBJ2-4; weak D call: TRBD1 (5 bases). The germline V gene has CDR1 SGHKS and CDR2 YYEKEE (reference sequence). This CDR3 contains 15 residues. Trimming removed 1 base at V and 7 bases at J, with 15 bases between. This CDR3 is CASSLYGHPMNIQYF. CDR3 nucleotides: TGTGCCAGCAGCTTGTACGGACATCCTATGAACATTCAGTACTTC.

The rearrangement uses TRBV2 and TRBJ2-2; tentatively, D is TRBD1 (6 bases). The ends were cut back, 6 bases at V and 6 bases at J, with 11 bases in the middle. Germline V gives CDR1 SNHLY, CDR2 FYNNEI. The CDR3 consists of 13 residues. CDR3 sequence: CASSDQGSGELFF. Here the CDR3 DNA reads TGTGCCAGCAGCGACCAGGGGTCCGGGGAGCTGTTTTTT.

This clone turned up a few times. This chain uses TRBV11-3 with TRBJ2-2; 7 bases map to TRBD1. The CDR3 is 17 residues long. Germline lookup yields CDR1 SGHNT and CDR2 YENEEA. Trimming cost V 4 bases and J 6 bases; bases outside gene matches: 14. The CDR3 sequence is CASSSSLPGQGAGELFF. The CDR3 region has the DNA TGTGCCAGCAGCTCCTCCCTTCCCGGTCAGGGGGCCGGGGAGCTGTTTTTT.

This chain links TRBV4-2 with TRBJ2-7; TRBD2 agrees at 15 bases. Trimming took 3 bases from V and 6 from J; bases not matched to a gene: 0. The length of the CDR3 is 14 residues. CDR1 and CDR2 (germline): LGHNA, YNFKEQ. Here the CDR3 DNA reads TGTGCCAGCAGCCAGGGACTAGCGGGAGGCGAGCAGTACTTC. It translates to CASSQGLAGGEQYF.

This clone was seen a handful of times. The chain carries TRBV4-1 and TRBJ1-5; a weak D match, TRBD1 (5 bases). CDR3 length: 14 amino acids. Germline V gene data show CDR1 as MGHRA and CDR2 as YSYEKL. V was trimmed by 3 bases and J by 0 bases, leaving 6 bases between them. Here the CDR3 DNA reads TGCGCCAGCAGCCACAGGGATAGCAATCAGCCCCAGCATTTT. Protein sequence: CASSHRDSNQPQHF.

The genes are TRBV6-5 and TRBJ2-7; possible D gene TRBD1, 6 bases. Trimming removed 0 bases at V and 3 bases at J, with 12 bases between. The CDR3 contains 15 residues. The germline gives CDR1 MNHEY, CDR2 SVGAGI. The CDR3 is CASSYSSGQIYEQYF. The CDR3 nucleotides read TGTGCCAGCAGTTACTCGAGTGGACAGATCTACGAGCAGTACTTC.